A selection of T cell receptor beta chains follows, all from one sample in a study of blood T cell repertoires in COVID-19. The protocol was immunoSEQ multiplex PCR, while the TCRdb copy is restricted to in-frame clones and leaves out a portion. The data contain under 200,000 clones, about four fifths of them singletons. Sequencing was performed on peripheral blood. The receptors come from a man in his sixties with acute or convalescent COVID-19. CDR3s leave out the opening cysteine and the closing phenylalanine or tryptophan. The order of the fields is J gene, V gene, CDR3 protein.

j_call: TRBJ2-1
v_call: TRBV21-1
cdr3_aa: AGGCTSVGYNEQF

j_call: TRBJ1-1
v_call: TRBV3-1/TRBV3-2
cdr3_aa: ASSQVGEAF

j_call: TRBJ2-1
v_call: TRBV12-3/TRBV12-4
cdr3_aa: ASSLGGNEQF

j_call: TRBJ2-2
v_call: TRBV5-1
cdr3_aa: ASSLAGTGRAGELF

j_call: TRBJ2-1
v_call: TRBV28
cdr3_aa: ASMTSGNKRGNEQF

j_call: TRBJ1-2
v_call: TRBV7-9
cdr3_aa: ASSLDRGRSGYT

j_call: TRBJ2-7
v_call: TRBV14
cdr3_aa: ASSQPTGSRYEQY

j_call: TRBJ1-1
v_call: TRBV5-1
cdr3_aa: ASRGGVNFQAAEAF

j_call: TRBJ2-1
v_call: TRBV20-1
cdr3_aa: SASLVPDRPYNEQF

j_call: TRBJ2-1
v_call: TRBV7-3
cdr3_aa: ASSPTSGAYNEQF

j_call: TRBJ1-6
v_call: TRBV6-5
cdr3_aa: ASSYLSPGSPLH

j_call: TRBJ2-7
v_call: TRBV15
cdr3_aa: ATSRGRGDVGEQY

j_call: TRBJ2-5
v_call: TRBV14
cdr3_aa: ASSQARTVQETQY

j_call: TRBJ1-1
v_call: TRBV6-7
cdr3_aa: ASSYEWNTEAF

j_call: TRBJ1-5
v_call: TRBV30
cdr3_aa: AWSPRGGRNQPQH

j_call: TRBJ2-3
v_call: TRBV4-3
cdr3_aa: ASSQGGGAFRTDTQY

j_call: TRBJ1-6
v_call: TRBV9
cdr3_aa: ASSGGGRSYNSPLH

j_call: TRBJ1-1
v_call: TRBV29-1
cdr3_aa: SGGTTEAF

j_call: TRBJ2-7
v_call: TRBV5-1
cdr3_aa: ASTLLPEQNYEQY

j_call: TRBJ2-2
v_call: TRBV24-1
cdr3_aa: ATSDTREGDGELF

j_call: TRBJ1-1
v_call: TRBV9
cdr3_aa: ASSEGTGDPQTEAF

j_call: TRBJ2-2
v_call: TRBV5-1
cdr3_aa: ASSLSTSGNTGELF

j_call: TRBJ1-5
v_call: TRBV2
cdr3_aa: ASSATGLYSNQPQH

j_call: TRBJ2-6
v_call: TRBV10-3
cdr3_aa: AISWGEFSGANVLT

j_call: TRBJ2-2
v_call: TRBV7-3
cdr3_aa: ASSSQGRTGELF

j_call: TRBJ2-5
v_call: TRBV5-8
cdr3_aa: ASSLWTSPETQY

j_call: TRBJ2-4
v_call: TRBV12-3/TRBV12-4
cdr3_aa: ASSRQANIQY

j_call: TRBJ1-5
v_call: TRBV4-3
cdr3_aa: ASSQEVGANQPQH

j_call: TRBJ1-3
v_call: TRBV3-1/TRBV3-2
cdr3_aa: ASSQIPGGRTGNTIY

j_call: TRBJ2-3
v_call: TRBV9
cdr3_aa: ASSPQASGIGNTQY

j_call: TRBJ1-5
v_call: TRBV18
cdr3_aa: ASSLQGASNQPQH

j_call: TRBJ2-2
v_call: TRBV4-2
cdr3_aa: ASSQKKPGTSDRTGELF

j_call: TRBJ2-5
v_call: TRBV5-6
cdr3_aa: ASSTRRQGQGETQY

j_call: TRBJ2-3
v_call: TRBV4-2
cdr3_aa: ASSPRTSGGAIDTQY

j_call: TRBJ1-4
v_call: TRBV14
cdr3_aa: ASSQGGGSGEKLF

j_call: TRBJ2-1
v_call: TRBV6-5
cdr3_aa: ASSYDYRYGGSQF

j_call: TRBJ2-7
v_call: TRBV10-2
cdr3_aa: ASSDRSHLSYEQY

j_call: TRBJ2-3
v_call: TRBV27
cdr3_aa: ASPGREGFPYTDTQY

j_call: TRBJ1-1
v_call: TRBV7-3
cdr3_aa: ASSLMGQGTEAF

j_call: TRBJ1-3
v_call: TRBV6-6
cdr3_aa: ASSGGQGNTIY

j_call: TRBJ2-7
v_call: TRBV7-6
cdr3_aa: ASSLAGTGTYEQY

j_call: TRBJ2-7
v_call: TRBV12-3/TRBV12-4
cdr3_aa: ASSVDRGEQY

j_call: TRBJ2-7
v_call: TRBV11-2
cdr3_aa: ARGYDSVTYEQY

j_call: TRBJ1-1
v_call: TRBV6-5
cdr3_aa: ASKHPELGAEAF

j_call: TRBJ1-2
v_call: TRBV12-3/TRBV12-4
cdr3_aa: ASKGFSRGYT

j_call: TRBJ1-2
v_call: TRBV20-1
cdr3_aa: SASPEGNYGYT

j_call: TRBJ1-2
v_call: TRBV6-5
cdr3_aa: ASSYATGGGYGYT

j_call: TRBJ1-5
v_call: TRBV24-1
cdr3_aa: ATSDSRGNQPQH

j_call: TRBJ1-1
v_call: TRBV6-2/TRBV6-3
cdr3_aa: ASSPRWGGTEAF

j_call: TRBJ1-5
v_call: TRBV6-1
cdr3_aa: ASSEFGRGSNQPQH